This TCR beta chain stems from a study of shared clonotypes between healthy human individuals (TCRdb year 2020). Context from the whole study: A couple of women and a few men aged 18 to 49 years were included in the cohort. To increase sequencing depth and limit assay-specific biases, different laboratories used diverse techniques to prepare libraries and sequence TCR repertoires. Per donor, leukapheresis produced somewhere between about 0.85 and 9.5 billion PBMCs. Blood TCR repertoires of five healthy adults were deeply sequenced to estimate repertoire size and the extent of clonotype sharing between individuals. Per donor, three plates each were used for CD4 naive and CD4 memory, two for CD8 naive, and one for CD8 memory.

Healthy HIV-negative adults with no recently reported acute infections or vaccinations were included as donors. Every donor was a Caucasian adult residing in Nashville, Tennessee, USA. CD4+ T cells were enriched by magnetic negative selection; naive cells were then positively selected on CD45RA, and the negative fraction formed the memory subset. After blood collection by leukapheresis, PBMCs were isolated using Ficoll-Histopaque density gradient centrifugation and then cryopreserved in the vapor phase of liquid nitrogen. Analytical flow cytometry was used to check the purity and quantity of each magnetically sorted T cell population. Genomic DNA was isolated from every sorted fraction and measured by UV absorbance on a Nanodrop 2000c. As concerns this clone: Its antigen is currently not known. No much larger clone is present one base from it, and per-base qualities are unavailable.

What the study reported, not specific to this receptor: Compared with non-shared clonotypes, the clonotypes found in all four sorted-subset donors had higher generation probabilities. The small number of donors limited the genetic and exposure-history diversity represented. Estimated clonotype richness was generally larger for naive than for memory subsets. Even with the large sequencing depth, rarefaction of the sorted-subset datasets indicated that sequencing was incomplete. Across four donors, roughly 5.1% of naive CD4, around 3.3% of naive CD8, 2.3% of memory CD4, and approximately 0.4% of memory CD8 clonotypes were shared. Pairwise subsampling led to the expectation that sequencing depth would affect the degree of clonotype sharing among donors. Only blood was sampled, and tissue TCR repertoires likely differ from those in blood.

TCR CDR3 regions were amplified from genomic DNA by multiplex PCR using the deep immunoSEQ assay. Extracted genomic DNA from each cell subset was distributed evenly across all wells of several immunoSEQ 96-well plates, and each plate was treated as a replicate. For sorted subsets, each replicate PCR was loaded with roughly 200 ng genomic DNA, equivalent to some 31,000 T cell genomes. Purified libraries were measured with a Qubit 3.0 fluorometer, size-checked on a Bioanalyzer 2100, and measured again with the KAPA Library Quantification kit. A separate single-read 150-cycle Illumina NextSeq 550 flow cell was used to sequence each immunoSEQ 96-well plate. From the authors' description of their analysis: The immunoSEQ output contained only junctional sequences without quality scores, so filtering could not match that applied to full-length reads. To assign V/J genes and CDR3, sequences were annotated using PyIR, a Python wrapper for IgBLAST v1.9, with IMGT germline references. Any read was removed if the V/J assignment was weak (E-value above 1e-6), the CDR3 was missing, or the read contained stop codons, out-of-frame junctions, or ambiguous translated residues. V3J clonotypes were defined by identical inferred V gene, J gene, and CDR3 amino acid sequence. The percentage overlap between two repertoires was calculated by dividing the number of shared unique clonotypes by the size of the smaller repertoire. Three approaches were used to assess repertoire richness: RTK rarefaction, the Chao1 estimator, and Recon v2.1 estimates of unobserved clonotypes. OLGA was used to compute generation probabilities for all TCRbeta clonotypes that the gDNA method yielded from a handful of donors. The table was pulled from immuneACCESS by TCRdb, which kept in-frame rearrangements only. Such tables lose some clones; where checked, under half of the loss comes from unresolved V genes, and the rest has no known cause. That table supplies the V and J calls and clone size; D and trimming were determined from the DNA. The sample contains over 1.5 million clones, 98% of them found a single time. 0.4% to 0.45% of the sample lies in the top ten.

Looking up the germline V gene yields CDR1 SGHRS and CDR2 YFSETQ. Germline trimming amounts to 4 bases on V and 7 bases on J, with 6 as the count of junction bases outside the gene matches. The CDR3 has 14 amino acids, counting the end cysteine and phenylalanine. CDR3 DNA is the only sequence kept; it has 42 bases, read in frame from the first base. The sequence was collected from a man between 25 and 39 years old in good health. The sequence links TRBV5-1 to TRBJ1-5; 9 middle bases align to TRBD1. Sequenced input: naive CD4+ T cells sorted from blood. According to the study, the label for this sample's cell subset or site signals: CD45RA+ positively selected. CDR3 region: CASSPGQGLQPQHF. The DNA sequence is as follows: TGCGCCAGCAGCCCGGGACAGGGTTTGCAGCCCCAGCATTTT.